This T cell receptor (beta chain) was obtained from a study of cytomegalovirus exposure and HLA in healthy donors. Germline V lookup: CDR1 MDHEN, CDR2 SYDVKM. V was shortened by 3 bases and J by 11 bases, with 16 bases between the two germline ends. The CDR3 totals 13 residues. The PCR was carried out with 60 Vbeta primers and 13 Jbeta primers. Sequencing was performed with immunoSEQ multiplex PCR; in TCRdb, only in-frame clones are kept and a portion is missing. The sample includes approximately 91,000 clones, 69% of them seen just once. Sequences were obtained from PBMCs. The TCR was taken from a female donor in good health and CMV-seronegative. The chain recombines TRBV28 with TRBJ1-1; a weak D match, TRBD1 (5 bases). CDR3 bases: TGTGCCAGCAGTTTGGAGGGGCGCTTCTTCGCTTTCTTT. Translated: CASSLEGRFFAFF.